The rows below give T cell receptor beta chains drawn from one sample of a study of prognosis after radiotherapy for stage I lung cancer. MiXCR, applied by TCRdb to the multiplex PCR reads, yields one record per CDR3 protein. The profile shows under 75,000 distinct CDR3 sequences, more than 25% of them singletons. The starting material was PBMCs, obtained before or after stereotactic body radiation therapy (not recorded which). These receptors came from a donor at least 50 years old with non-small cell lung cancer. Both conserved end residues are part of each CDR3. Fields, in order: V gene, clone size, D gene, CDR3 length, J gene, CDR3 protein, CDR3 DNA. The D gene is left open where the match is weak. The size entry is marked missing in some rows and otherwise reads once, few, many or a size class.

TRBV30	many	.	14	TRBJ1-5	CAWSHISRKQPQHF	TGTGCCTGGAGCCACATCAGCCGGAAGCAGCCCCAGCATTTT
TRBV7-9	.	TRBD1	20	TRBJ2-1	CVSSLSPGTGGPRSHSEQFF	TGTGTCAGCAGCTTGAGTCCCGGGACAGGGGGCCCTCGATCCCACAGTGAGCAGTTCTTC
TRBV29-1	many	.	14	TRBJ2-7	CSVRPRESSYEQYF	TGCAGCGTAAGACCCAGAGAAAGCTCCTACGAGCAGTACTTC
TRBV6-2/TRBV6-3	many	TRBD2	17	TRBJ2-3	CASSYSFSGGSTDTQYF	TGTGCCAGCAGTTACTCCTTTAGCGGGGGTAGCACAGATACGCAGTATTTT
TRBV5-1	.	.	20	TRBJ2-6	CASSLWMMGRTASGANVLTF	TGCGCCAGCAGCTTGTGGATGATGGGTCGCACAGCGTCTGGGGCCAACGTCCTGACTTTC
TRBV12-3/TRBV12-4	many	.	13	TRBJ1-1	CASSLSVTTEAFF	TGTGCCAGCAGTTTATCAGTAACGACTGAAGCTTTCTTT
TRBV7-9	many	.	15	TRBJ2-1	CASTRSVLTYNEQFF	TGTGCCAGCACCAGGTCGGTACTAACCTACAATGAGCAGTTCTTC
TRBV4-1	many	.	16	TRBJ2-1	CASSQEELSSYNEQFF	TGCGCCAGCAGCCAAGAGGAGCTCAGCTCCTACAATGAGCAGTTCTTC
TRBV20-1	many	.	14	TRBJ2-7	CSATESTGNYEQYF	TGCAGTGCTACTGAATCTACAGGTAACTACGAGCAGTACTTC
TRBV6-1	many	.	15	TRBJ1-1	CASSIRSRTNTEAFF	TGTGCCAGCAGTATCAGGTCCCGGACTAACACTGAAGCTTTCTTT
TRBV15	many	TRBD1	14	TRBJ1-1	CATSSGTGATEAFF	TGTGCCACCAGCAGTGGGACAGGGGCAACTGAAGCTTTCTTT
TRBV19	many	.	15	TRBJ2-4	CASSIGGGAKNIQYF	TGTGCCAGTAGTATAGGAGGGGGGGCCAAAAACATTCAGTACTTC
TRBV13	many	.	16	TRBJ1-1	CASGTRYDSPNTEAFF	TGTGCCAGCGGAACCCGTTATGACAGCCCGAACACTGAAGCTTTCTTT
TRBV20-1	many	TRBD1	14	TRBJ2-7	CSAIRQGTSYEQYF	TGCAGTGCTATAAGACAGGGAACCTCCTACGAGCAGTACTTC
TRBV30	many	.	14	TRBJ2-6	CASDTGSGANVLTF	TGTGCCTCGGATACTGGTTCTGGGGCCAACGTCCTGACTTTC
TRBV12-3/TRBV12-4	medium-sized	.	15	TRBJ2-7	CASSSLGPGSYEQYF	TGTGCCAGCAGCTCCCTCGGGCCGGGGAGCTACGAGCAGTACTTC
TRBV2	.	.	16	TRBJ2-1	CANTEGSDREGNEQFF	TGTGCCAACACCGAAGGGTCGGACAGGGAGGGGAATGAGCAGTTCTTC
TRBV20-1	many	TRBD2	15	TRBJ2-1	CSAPLAGGRGNEQFF	TGCAGTGCTCCACTAGCGGGGGGGCGAGGAAATGAGCAGTTCTTC
TRBV10-3	.	.	15	TRBJ1-3	CAISPGFVGGNTIYF	TGTGCCATCAGCCCAGGGTTCGTCGGTGGAAACACCATATATTTT
TRBV25-1	many	.	17	TRBJ1-5	CASSDRNREVGNQPQHF	TGTGCCAGCAGTGACCGCAACAGGGAGGTGGGGAATCAGCCCCAGCATTTT
TRBV6-5	many	TRBD2	17	TRBJ2-1	CASSYSRGIAGKSEQFF	TGTGCCAGCAGTTACTCGAGAGGTATAGCGGGGAAATCTGAGCAGTTCTTC
TRBV30	.	TRBD1	13	TRBJ1-5	CAWQGADNQPQHF	TGTGCCTGGCAGGGGGCGGACAATCAGCCCCAGCATTTT
TRBV6-1	.	.	15	TRBJ2-7	CASSRCRTTTYEQYF	TGTGCCAGCAGCAGGTGTCGAACGACTACCTACGAGCAGTACTTC
TRBV6-1	.	.	14	TRBJ2-7	CASSEGLMIYEQYF	TGTGCCAGCAGTGAGGGACTCATGATCTACGAGCAGTACTTC
TRBV10-2	few	.	14	TRBJ1-5	CASSDDKKNQPQHF	TGCGCCAGCAGTGACGACAAGAAAAATCAGCCCCAGCATTTT
TRBV6-6	.	TRBD2	13	TRBJ2-1	CAGRSGGDKEQFF	TGTGCCGGCCGCAGCGGGGGGGATAAAGAGCAGTTCTTC
TRBV7-2	many	.	14	TRBJ2-3	CASSPDWSTDTQYF	TGTGCCAGCAGCCCTGACTGGAGCACAGATACGCAGTATTTT
TRBV7-2	few	TRBD1	15	TRBJ1-1	CASSPSGTGHLQAFF	TGTGCCAGCAGCCCGTCCGGGACAGGGCACCTACAAGCTTTCTTT
TRBV7-2	many	.	15	TRBJ1-6	CASSLSVGDNSPLHF	TGTGCCAGCAGCTTATCGGTAGGGGATAATTCACCCCTCCACTTT
TRBV7-9	many	TRBD1	14	TRBJ1-2	CASSPPGQTDGYTF	TGTGCCAGCAGCCCCCCGGGACAGACGGACGGCTACACCTTC
TRBV6-2/TRBV6-3	many	TRBD1	15	TRBJ1-2	CASSKTGTVAYGYTF	TGTGCCAGCAGTAAAACCGGGACAGTAGCTTATGGCTACACCTTC
TRBV4-1	few	.	13	TRBJ1-2	CASSQGRGYGYTF	TGCGCCAGCAGCCAGGGGCGTGGCTATGGCTACACCTTC
TRBV5-1	many	TRBD1	16	TRBJ2-3	CASSLDGQGVTDTQYF	TGCGCCAGCAGCTTGGACGGACAGGGGGTTACAGATACGCAGTATTTT
TRBV19	many	TRBD1	14	TRBJ2-5	CASSTQTGSETQYF	TGTGCCAGTAGCACCCAGACAGGGAGTGAGACCCAGTACTTC
TRBV9	many	.	16	TRBJ2-6	CASSVLGVSGANVLTF	TGTGCCAGCAGCGTCCTGGGGGTCTCTGGGGCCAACGTCCTGACTTTC
TRBV30	many	.	13	TRBJ1-1	CAWSVLGQGEAFF	TGTGCCTGGAGTGTTTTGGGCCAGGGTGAAGCTTTCTTT
TRBV5-6	many	.	14	TRBJ1-2	CASSLVSFNYGYTF	TGTGCCAGCAGCTTGGTTTCGTTTAACTATGGCTACACCTTC